This TCR beta chain was obtained from a study of blood T cells in healthy people across ages. A second 7 to 11 cycle PCR used barcoded and J-beta primers. TCRdb redid the calling of the 5' RACE reads with MiXCR, one entry per CDR3 protein. The data contain around 1,000,000 distinct CDR3 sequences, 35% to 40% of them singletons. General study findings and limits: Per million T cells, the diversity of TCR beta decreased roughly linearly as age advanced. For the donors, CMV status was unknown and possibly confounded expanded clonotype changes. Diversity of TCR beta correlated strongly with naive T cell percentage.

With respect to this clonotype: Its antigen is still unknown.

Total RNA amounts of at least 5.5 micrograms were extracted per sample. The germline gives CDR1 MNHNY, CDR2 SVGAGI (reference sequence). Trimming took off 6 bases at V and 2 bases at J, with 13 bases between the two ends. CDR3 length: 14 residues. The sequenced sample consisted of blood. This rearrangement joins TRBV6-6 to TRBJ1-1; D is possibly TRBD1 (5 bases). This sequence was found in a man younger than 30 in good health. CDR3 amino acids: CASRPDKPNTEAFF. Written as DNA, the CDR3 is TGTGCCAGCAGGCCGGACAAGCCAAACACTGAAGCTTTCTTT.